This T cell receptor beta chain was profiled in a study of neoadjuvant nivolumab and ipilimumab in lung cancer. Study-level findings and limits: Only a small number of samples underwent TCR sequencing. Blood richness before therapy tracked richness in tumors resected after neoadjuvant therapy. TCR clonality did not significantly correlate with pathologic tumor regression.

TCRdb's copy holds only in-frame clones and misses some; the assay was immunoSEQ multiplex PCR. Of 25,000 to 30,000 clones in the sample, roughly four fifths were seen once. Germline-derived CDR1 and CDR2 are SGHDT and YYEEEE. The CDR3 is 13 residues long. V dropped 2 bases and J dropped 3 bases, with 5 bases sitting between them. In regard to this clone: Antigen specificity is unknown.

The chain carries TRBV5-6 and TRBJ1-4; D ambiguous. Sequences were derived from tumor tissue, sampled after neoadjuvant nivolumab, alone or with ipilimumab, at or shortly before surgery. This TCR was sampled from an adult with non-small cell lung cancer. The CDR3 DNA reads as TGTGCCAGCAGCTTCGACCCTAATGAAAAACTGTTTTTT. It encodes CASSFDPNEKLFF.